These T cell receptor beta chains were read from a single sample in a study of patients and donors after allogeneic stem cell transplantation. TCRdb fed the RT-PCR reads into MiXCR, producing one record per CDR3 protein. Of about 110,000 distinct CDR3 sequences listed, approximately 40% are singletons. The source material was blood, either unsorted or a sorted T cell fraction (not recorded which). The receptors here all came from a human donor who was either an allogeneic HSCT recipient or a stem cell or donor lymphocyte infusion donor (not recorded which). It is not recorded whose cells these are; they may come from a transplant donor. The CDR3 runs from the conserved cysteine through the conserved F or W. A D gene is named only where the DNA matches it firmly. Rows give clone size only sometimes, using once, few, many, or a class for an expanded clone.

d_call,j_call,clone_size,v_call,cdr3_nt,cdr3_aa
NA,TRBJ1-5,NA,TRBV3-1,TGTGCCAGCAGCCAAGCAGGGAGTGGCAATCAGCCCCAGCATTTT,CASSQAGSGNQPQHF
TRBD2,TRBJ2-1,once,TRBV7-2,TGTGCCAGCAGCTATGGGGGACTAGCGGGCTACAATGAGCAGTTCTTC,CASSYGGLAGYNEQFF
NA,TRBJ1-1,few,TRBV7-8,TGTGCCAGCAGCTTAGTACGGGAGAGGAGGAACACTGAAGCTTTCTTT,CASSLVRERRNTEAFF
NA,TRBJ1-6,NA,TRBV7-6,TGTGCCAGCAGCTTAGACGCACCCTATAATTCACCCCTCCACTTT,CASSLDAPYNSPLHF
TRBD1,TRBJ1-1,NA,TRBV5-5,TGTGCCAGCAGCCTAGGGACAGGGGGGACTGAAGCTTTCTTT,CASSLGTGGTEAFF
NA,TRBJ1-1,few,TRBV7-9,TGTGCCAGCAGCTTTCAGAGGACCCGGAACACTGAAGCTTTCTTT,CASSFQRTRNTEAFF
TRBD2,TRBJ2-1,NA,TRBV20-1,TGCAGTGCTAGACGGACTAGCGGGAGAATGAATGAGCAGTTCTTC,CSARRTSGRMNEQFF
NA,TRBJ2-1,NA,TRBV5-1,TGCGCCAGCAGCTTGGAGGCGGGTAACAATGAGCAGTTCTTC,CASSLEAGNNEQFF
NA,TRBJ1-1,NA,TRBV2,TGTGCCAGCCCCTCGGGCACTGAAGCTTTCTTT,CASPSGTEAFF
TRBD2,TRBJ2-7,NA,TRBV7-8,TGTGCCAGCAGCCATATACGGACTAGCGGGAGTCCCTTGGAGCAGTACTTC,CASSHIRTSGSPLEQYF
NA,TRBJ2-1,NA,TRBV10-3,TGTGCCATCAGTGATCGAGGGAGCTCCTACAATGAGCAGTTCTTC,CAISDRGSSYNEQFF
NA,TRBJ2-7,NA,TRBV6-2/TRBV6-3,TGTGCCAGCTCTTCCGAGGGGTACGAGCAGTACTTC,CASSSEGYEQYF
TRBD1,TRBJ2-7,NA,TRBV10-3,TGTGCCATCAGTGAGGCGGACAGGGTAGAGTACGAGCAGTACTTC,CAISEADRVEYEQYF
TRBD1,TRBJ2-7,NA,TRBV6-5,TGTGCCAGCAGTTTGGACAGGGGGCTTTACGAGCAGTACTTC,CASSLDRGLYEQYF
NA,TRBJ1-6,few,TRBV6-5,TGTGCCAGCAGGGCCGAGGGCCTTCTTAATTCACCCCTCCACTTT,CASRAEGLLNSPLHF
NA,TRBJ1-3,few,TRBV29-1,TGCAGCGTTCTCGCAGCCCCGTTTGGAAACACCATATATTTT,CSVLAAPFGNTIYF
NA,TRBJ2-1,many,TRBV12-3/TRBV12-4,TGTGCCAGCAGCCCCACCGACAATGAGCAGTTCTTC,CASSPTDNEQFF
NA,TRBJ1-2,once,TRBV24-1,TGTGCCACCAGTGATTCCGGCGGGGGTCAGAACTATGGCTACACCTTC,CATSDSGGGQNYGYTF
NA,TRBJ2-1,few,TRBV10-3,TGTGCCATCCAGAACCTCGACAATGAGCAGTTCTTC,CAIQNLDNEQFF
NA,TRBJ2-1,once,TRBV29-1,TGCAGCGTTGGGGTGAGGGCTGTCTACAATGAGCAGTTCTTC,CSVGVRAVYNEQFF
NA,TRBJ2-2,NA,TRBV6-6,TGTGCCAGCAGTTACTCGACACGTCCCGGGTCCGGGGAGCTGTTTTTT,CASSYSTRPGSGELFF
TRBD1,TRBJ2-5,NA,TRBV6-4,TGTGCCAGCAGTACGGACAGGGCACAAGAGACCCAGTACTTC,CASSTDRAQETQYF
TRBD2,TRBJ2-1,few,TRBV27,TGTGCCAGCAGTTTACTGGCGGGAGGGACTAGGGTGCAGTTCTTC,CASSLLAGGTRVQFF
NA,TRBJ1-4,NA,TRBV7-2,TGTGCCAGCAGCTTAGCCCTCCGGGGACCTAATGAAAAACTGTTTTTT,CASSLALRGPNEKLFF
NA,TRBJ2-3,NA,TRBV7-9,TGTGCCAGCAGCGCACGTCGACTGGAAAGCACAGATACGCAGTATTTT,CASSARRLESTDTQYF
TRBD1,TRBJ1-2,NA,TRBV7-8,TGTGCCAGCAGCGACTCCGGGACAGCCTATGGCTACACCTTC,CASSDSGTAYGYTF
TRBD1,TRBJ2-7,NA,TRBV20-1,TGCAGTGCTAGGGGGACAGGGACTGCCTACGAGCAGTACTTC,CSARGTGTAYEQYF
NA,TRBJ1-5,NA,TRBV24-1,TGTGCCACCCAGGGCGATCGCAATCAGCCCCAGCATTTT,CATQGDRNQPQHF
NA,TRBJ2-2,NA,TRBV6-5,TGTGCCAGCAGTTACACCGACACCGGGGAGCTGTTTTTT,CASSYTDTGELFF
NA,TRBJ1-2,few,TRBV28,TGTGCCAGCAGTTTCTTGTTGTATGGCTACACCTTC,CASSFLLYGYTF
TRBD1,TRBJ1-2,NA,TRBV6-5,TGTGCCAGCAGTTCGCTGGGACAGGGGTTGAACTATGGCTACACCTTC,CASSSLGQGLNYGYTF
NA,TRBJ2-7,NA,TRBV28,TGTGCCAGCGCCGGGCCCTACGAGCAGTACTTC,CASAGPYEQYF
NA,TRBJ1-5,NA,TRBV20-1,TGCAGCGCCCGCGGACGGGGCAATCAGCCCCAGCATTTT,CSARGRGNQPQHF
TRBD1,TRBJ1-4,NA,TRBV2,TGTGCCAGCAGTACCGACAGGGTCGGGGAAAAACTGTTTTTT,CASSTDRVGEKLFF
TRBD1,TRBJ2-3,once,TRBV12-3/TRBV12-4,TGTGCCAGCAGTTCGCTCCGGGACAGGGACGCAGATACGCAGTATTTT,CASSSLRDRDADTQYF
NA,TRBJ2-2,NA,TRBV6-5,TGTGCCAGCAGTCCCCATACGGCCGGGGAGCTGTTTTTT,CASSPHTAGELFF
NA,TRBJ2-1,NA,TRBV7-2,TGTGCCAGCAGCTTACAGGCTAGGGGGTACAATGAGCAGTTCTTC,CASSLQARGYNEQFF
TRBD2,TRBJ2-3,NA,TRBV27,TGTGCCAGCAGTTTGGCGGGAGGGGGCATAACAGATACGCAGTATTTT,CASSLAGGGITDTQYF
TRBD1,TRBJ1-4,few,TRBV2,TGTGCCAGCTGCCGACAGGGCCAAGAAAAACTGTTTTTT,CASCRQGQEKLFF
NA,TRBJ1-3,NA,TRBV7-2,TGTGCCAGCAGCTTAAACCGGGGAAACACCATATATTTT,CASSLNRGNTIYF
TRBD1,TRBJ1-4,NA,TRBV12-3/TRBV12-4,TGTGCCAGCAGGGTATCGGGACAGCTCTGGGGAAAACTGTTTTTT,CASRVSGQLWGKLFF
TRBD1,TRBJ2-3,NA,TRBV4-3,TGCGCCAGCAGCCAAGAGAGGGGGACAGGGCCAGATACGCAGTATTTT,CASSQERGTGPDTQYF
NA,TRBJ1-1,NA,TRBV6-2/TRBV6-3,TGTGCCAGCAGTAACCGGCCTGAAGCTTTCTTT,CASSNRPEAFF
TRBD1,TRBJ2-5,NA,TRBV28,TGTGCCAGCAGTTCGGGGACAGGAGAGACCCAGTACTTC,CASSSGTGETQYF
NA,TRBJ1-1,many,TRBV5-1,TGCGCCAGCAGCTTTCAGGAGAACACTGAAGCTTTCTTT,CASSFQENTEAFF
NA,TRBJ1-1,NA,TRBV6-5,TGTGCCAGCAGTTACCGGGTGGGGAACACTGAAGCTTTCTTT,CASSYRVGNTEAFF
NA,TRBJ2-5,few,TRBV15,TGTGCCACCAGCAGAGATCGAGGTCTGGAGACCCAGTACTTC,CATSRDRGLETQYF
NA,TRBJ1-6,few,TRBV6-5,TGTGCCAGCTCGAACAGGGTTTATTCACCCCTCCACTTT,CASSNRVYSPLHF
NA,TRBJ2-2,NA,TRBV9,TGTGCCAGCAGCGTAGATAGAGGTCCAGGGCCCGGGGAGCTGTTTTTT,CASSVDRGPGPGELFF
TRBD2,TRBJ2-7,NA,TRBV3-1,TGTGCCAGCAGCCAAGCTACGGCTAGCGGGAGGGACGAGCAGTACTTC,CASSQATASGRDEQYF
NA,TRBJ1-4,NA,TRBV4-3,TGCGCCAGCAGCTTAAATCGCGGGGCAGAGGCAACTAATGAAAAACTGTTTTTT,CASSLNRGAEATNEKLFF
NA,TRBJ2-6,few,TRBV20-1,TGCAGTGCTAGAGATCCTGCTGGGGCCAACGTCCTGACTTTC,CSARDPAGANVLTF
TRBD1,TRBJ1-6,NA,TRBV13,TGTGCCAGCAGCTTGGGAGACAGGGGTTCACCCCTCCACTTT,CASSLGDRGSPLHF
NA,TRBJ2-5,NA,TRBV24-1,TGTGCCACCAGTGAACGAGAGACCCAGTACTTC,CATSERETQYF
NA,TRBJ2-7,NA,TRBV27,TGTGCCAGCAGCCGGGGGACGAAGAGCTCCTACGAGCAGTACTTC,CASSRGTKSSYEQYF
NA,TRBJ2-4,once,TRBV20-1,TGCAGTGCTAGAGGGCAGCTCTTAGCCAAAAACATTCAGTACTTC,CSARGQLLAKNIQYF
NA,TRBJ2-1,few,TRBV20-1,TGCAGTGCTAGAGGCGGGATGTTGTACAATGAGCAGTTCTTC,CSARGGMLYNEQFF
TRBD2,TRBJ2-4,NA,TRBV5-1,TGCGCCAGCAGCTGGGGGACTAGCGGGGCAAACATTCAGTACTTC,CASSWGTSGANIQYF
NA,TRBJ1-1,few,TRBV6-1,TGTGCCAGCACCTTGACCGCGAACACTGAAGCTTTCTTT,CASTLTANTEAFF
NA,TRBJ1-6,NA,TRBV20-1,TGCAGTGCCCACCGGGGGGTCTATAATTCACCCCTCCACTTT,CSAHRGVYNSPLHF